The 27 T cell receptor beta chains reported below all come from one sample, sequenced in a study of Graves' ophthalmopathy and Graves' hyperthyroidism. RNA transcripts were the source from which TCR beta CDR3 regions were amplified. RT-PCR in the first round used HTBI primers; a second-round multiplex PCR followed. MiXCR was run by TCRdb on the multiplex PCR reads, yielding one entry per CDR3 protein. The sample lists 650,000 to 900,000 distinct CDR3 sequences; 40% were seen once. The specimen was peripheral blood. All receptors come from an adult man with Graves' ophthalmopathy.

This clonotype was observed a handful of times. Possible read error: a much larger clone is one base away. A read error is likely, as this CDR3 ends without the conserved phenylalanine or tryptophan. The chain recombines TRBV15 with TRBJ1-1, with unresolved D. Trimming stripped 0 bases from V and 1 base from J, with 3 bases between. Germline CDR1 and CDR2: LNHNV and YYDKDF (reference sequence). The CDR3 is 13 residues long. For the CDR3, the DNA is TGTGCCACCAGCAGAGAGGGGAACACTGAAGCTTTCCTT. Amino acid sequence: CATSREGNTEAFL.

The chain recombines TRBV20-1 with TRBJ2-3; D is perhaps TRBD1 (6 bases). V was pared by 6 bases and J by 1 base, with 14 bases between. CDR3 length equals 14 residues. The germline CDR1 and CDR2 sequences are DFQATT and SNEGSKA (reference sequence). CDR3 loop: CSANRVGGTDTQYF. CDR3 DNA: TGCAGTGCCAACAGGGTGGGGGGCACAGATACGCAGTATTTT.

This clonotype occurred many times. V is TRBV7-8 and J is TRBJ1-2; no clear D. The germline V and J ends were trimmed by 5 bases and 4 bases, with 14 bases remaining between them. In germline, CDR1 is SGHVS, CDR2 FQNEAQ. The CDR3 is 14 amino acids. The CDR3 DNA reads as TGTGCCAGCAGCCGGCTGATGTTAATCTATGGCTACACCTTC. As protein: CASSRLMLIYGYTF.

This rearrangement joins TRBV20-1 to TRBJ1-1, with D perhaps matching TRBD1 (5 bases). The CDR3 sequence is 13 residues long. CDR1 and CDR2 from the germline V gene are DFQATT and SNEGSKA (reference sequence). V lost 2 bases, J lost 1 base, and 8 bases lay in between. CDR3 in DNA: TGCAGTGCTAGACGGGACCAGAACACTGAAGCTTTCTTT. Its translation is CSARRDQNTEAFF.

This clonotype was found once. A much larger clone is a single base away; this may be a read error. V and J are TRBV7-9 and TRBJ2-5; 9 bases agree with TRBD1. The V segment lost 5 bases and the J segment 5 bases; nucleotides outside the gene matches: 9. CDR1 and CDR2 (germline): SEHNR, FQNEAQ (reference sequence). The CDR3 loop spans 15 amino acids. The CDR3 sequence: CASSPGQGKGETQYF. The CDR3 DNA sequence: TGTGCCAGCAGCCCCGGACAGGGGAAGGGGGAGACCCAGTACTTC.

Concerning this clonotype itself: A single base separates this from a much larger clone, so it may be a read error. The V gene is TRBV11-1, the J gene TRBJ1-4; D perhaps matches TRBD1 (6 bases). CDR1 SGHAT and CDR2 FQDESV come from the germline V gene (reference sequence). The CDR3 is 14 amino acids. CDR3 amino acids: CAGSENRETRKLFF. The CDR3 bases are TGTGCCGGCAGCGAAAACAGGGAAACTAGGAAACTGTTTTTT.

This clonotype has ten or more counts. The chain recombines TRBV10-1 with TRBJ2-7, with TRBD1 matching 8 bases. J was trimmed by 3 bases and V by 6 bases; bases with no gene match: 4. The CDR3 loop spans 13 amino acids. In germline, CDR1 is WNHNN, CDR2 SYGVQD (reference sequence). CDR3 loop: CASRRTGNYEQYF. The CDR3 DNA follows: TGCGCCAGCAGGAGGACAGGGAACTACGAGCAGTACTTC.

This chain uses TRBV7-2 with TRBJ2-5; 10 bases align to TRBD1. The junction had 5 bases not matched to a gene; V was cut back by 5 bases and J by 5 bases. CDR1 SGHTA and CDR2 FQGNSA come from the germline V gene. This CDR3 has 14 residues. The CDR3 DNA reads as TGTGCCAGCAGCCAGACAGGGGGCCGGGAGACCCAGTACTTC. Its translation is CASSQTGGRETQYF. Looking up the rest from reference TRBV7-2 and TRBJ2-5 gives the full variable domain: GAGVSQSPSNKVTEKGKDVELRCDPISGHTALYWYRQSLGQGLEFLIYFQGNSAPDKSGLPSDRFSAERTGGSVSTLTIQRTQQEDSAVYLCASSQTGGRETQYFGPGTRLLVL.

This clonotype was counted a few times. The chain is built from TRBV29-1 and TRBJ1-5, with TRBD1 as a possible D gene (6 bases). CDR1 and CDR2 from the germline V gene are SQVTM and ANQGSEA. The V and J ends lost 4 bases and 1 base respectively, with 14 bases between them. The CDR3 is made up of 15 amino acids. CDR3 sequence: CSVVGGTPSNQPQHF. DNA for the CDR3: TGCAGCGTTGTGGGGGGGACACCCAGCAATCAGCCCCAGCATTTT.

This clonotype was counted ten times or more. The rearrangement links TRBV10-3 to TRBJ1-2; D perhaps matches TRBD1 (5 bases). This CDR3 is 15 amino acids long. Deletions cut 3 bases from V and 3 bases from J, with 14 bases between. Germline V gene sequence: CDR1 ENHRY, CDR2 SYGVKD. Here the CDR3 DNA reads TGTGCCATCAGTGATTACCCGGTGACAGACTATGGCTACACCTTC. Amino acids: CAISDYPVTDYGYTF.

CDR3: CSAKNTEAFF. The CDR3 coding sequence is TGCAGTGCTAAGAACACTGAAGCTTTCTTT. This chain joins TRBV20-1 and TRBJ1-1; D not certain. The germline V gene encodes CDR1 DFQATT and CDR2 SNEGSKA (reference sequence). The CDR3 runs 10 residues. Trimming shortened V by 4 bases and J by 1 base, and 1 base separated the two germline ends.

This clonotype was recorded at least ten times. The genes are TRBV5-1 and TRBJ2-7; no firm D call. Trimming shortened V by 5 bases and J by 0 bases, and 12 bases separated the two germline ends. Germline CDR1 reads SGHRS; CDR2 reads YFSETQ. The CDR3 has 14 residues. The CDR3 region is CASSMTVSSYEQYF. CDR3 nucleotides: TGCGCCAGCAGTATGACGGTGAGCTCCTACGAGCAGTACTTC.

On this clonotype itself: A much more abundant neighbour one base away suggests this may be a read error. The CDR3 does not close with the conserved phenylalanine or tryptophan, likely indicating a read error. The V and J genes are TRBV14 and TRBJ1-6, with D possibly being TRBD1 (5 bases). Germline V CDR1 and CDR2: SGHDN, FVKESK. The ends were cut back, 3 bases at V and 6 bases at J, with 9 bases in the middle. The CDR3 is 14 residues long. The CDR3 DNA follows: TGTGCCAGCAGCCAGGGGGTTTCTAATTCACCCCTCCACCTT. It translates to CASSQGVSNSPLHL.

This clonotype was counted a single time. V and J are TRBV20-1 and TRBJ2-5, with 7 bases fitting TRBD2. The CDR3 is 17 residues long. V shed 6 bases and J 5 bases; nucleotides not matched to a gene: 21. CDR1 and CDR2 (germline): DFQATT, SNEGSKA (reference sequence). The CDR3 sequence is CSAQITSGIIRVETQYF. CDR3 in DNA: TGCAGTGCCCAAATAACCAGCGGGATCATAAGGGTCGAGACCCAGTACTTC.

CDR3 protein: CASSLIGPGQARSYEQYF. CDR3 nucleotides: TGTGCCAGCAGCTTGATAGGGCCAGGGCAGGCGAGGTCCTACGAGCAGTACTTC. The V and J genes are TRBV5-4 and TRBJ2-7, with D possibly being TRBD1 (5 bases). Germline V gene data show CDR1 as SGHNT and CDR2 as YYREEE (reference sequence). V was shortened by 1 base and J by 1 base, with 21 bases between the two germline ends. This CDR3 spans 18 amino acids.

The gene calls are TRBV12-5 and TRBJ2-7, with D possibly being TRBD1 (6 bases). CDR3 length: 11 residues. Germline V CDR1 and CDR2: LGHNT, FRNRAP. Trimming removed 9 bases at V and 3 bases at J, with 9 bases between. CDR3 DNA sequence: TGTGCTAGGACAGGTAACTACGAGCAGTACTTC. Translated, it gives CARTGNYEQYF.

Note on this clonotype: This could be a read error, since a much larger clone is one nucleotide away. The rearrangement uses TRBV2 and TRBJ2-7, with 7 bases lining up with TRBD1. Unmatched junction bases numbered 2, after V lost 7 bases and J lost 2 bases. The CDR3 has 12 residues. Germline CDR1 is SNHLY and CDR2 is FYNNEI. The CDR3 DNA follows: TGTGCCAGCACCGGGACAGCCTACGAGCAGTACTTC. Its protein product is CASTGTAYEQYF.

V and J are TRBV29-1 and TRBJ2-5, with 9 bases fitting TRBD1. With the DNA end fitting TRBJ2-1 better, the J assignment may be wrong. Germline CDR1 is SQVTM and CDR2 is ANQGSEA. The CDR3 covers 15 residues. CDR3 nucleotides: TGCAGCGCCCACGTAATACAGGGGGCGGAGGATGAGCAGTTCTTC. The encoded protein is CSAHVIQGAEDEQFF.

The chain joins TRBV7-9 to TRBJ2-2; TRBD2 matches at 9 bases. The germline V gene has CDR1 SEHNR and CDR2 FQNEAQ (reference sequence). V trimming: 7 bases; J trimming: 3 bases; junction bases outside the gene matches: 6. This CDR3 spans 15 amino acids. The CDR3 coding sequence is TGTGCCAGCACACCCCGGACTAGCGACACCGGGGAGCTGTTTTTT. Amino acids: CASTPRTSDTGELFF.

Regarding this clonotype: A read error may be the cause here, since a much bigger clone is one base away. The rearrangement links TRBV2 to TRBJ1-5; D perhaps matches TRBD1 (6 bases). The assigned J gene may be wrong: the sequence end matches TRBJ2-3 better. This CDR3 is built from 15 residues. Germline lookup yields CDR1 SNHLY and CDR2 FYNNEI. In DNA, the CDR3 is TGTGCCAGCAGGGGGACACGCTATAGCAATCAGCCCCAGTATTTT. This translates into CASRGTRYSNQPQYF.

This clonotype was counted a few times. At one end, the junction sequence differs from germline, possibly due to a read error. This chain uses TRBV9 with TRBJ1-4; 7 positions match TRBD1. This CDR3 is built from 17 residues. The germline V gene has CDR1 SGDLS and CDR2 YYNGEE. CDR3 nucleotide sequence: TGCGCCAGCAGCCAGGGTCGGACATACAGGGGCTATGAAAAACTGTTTTTT. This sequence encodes CASSQGRTYRGYEKLFF.

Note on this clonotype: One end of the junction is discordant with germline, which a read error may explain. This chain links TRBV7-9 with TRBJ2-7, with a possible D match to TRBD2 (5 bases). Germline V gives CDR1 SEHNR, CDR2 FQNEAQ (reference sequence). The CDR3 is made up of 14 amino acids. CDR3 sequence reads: CASSGLQYSHEQYF. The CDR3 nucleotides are TGTGCCAGCAGCGGACTGCAGTACTCCCACGAGCAGTACTTC.

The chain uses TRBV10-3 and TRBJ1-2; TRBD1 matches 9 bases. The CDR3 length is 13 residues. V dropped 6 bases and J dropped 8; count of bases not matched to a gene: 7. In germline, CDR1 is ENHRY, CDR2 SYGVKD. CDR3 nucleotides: TGTGCCATCAGCAGGACAGGGGTAGGGGGCTACACCTTC. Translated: CAISRTGVGGYTF.

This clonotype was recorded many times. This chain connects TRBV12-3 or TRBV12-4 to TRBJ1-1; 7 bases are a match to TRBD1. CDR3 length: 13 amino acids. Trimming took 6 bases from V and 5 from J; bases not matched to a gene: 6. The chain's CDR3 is CASRPGGGTEAFF. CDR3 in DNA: TGTGCCAGCAGACCAGGGGGAGGGACTGAAGCTTTCTTT.

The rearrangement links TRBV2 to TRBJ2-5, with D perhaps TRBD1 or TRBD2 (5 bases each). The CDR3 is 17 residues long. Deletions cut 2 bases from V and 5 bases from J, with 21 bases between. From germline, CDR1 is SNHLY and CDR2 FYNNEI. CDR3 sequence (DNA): TGTGCCAGCAGTGAAATTGGTACGGGGCAGATACGGGAGACCCAGTACTTC. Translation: CASSEIGTGQIRETQYF.

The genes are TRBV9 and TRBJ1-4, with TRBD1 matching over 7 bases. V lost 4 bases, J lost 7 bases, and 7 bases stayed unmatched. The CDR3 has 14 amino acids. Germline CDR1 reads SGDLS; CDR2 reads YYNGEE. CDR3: CASSITTGFEKLFF. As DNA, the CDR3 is TGTGCCAGCAGCATAACGACAGGGTTTGAAAAACTGTTTTTT.

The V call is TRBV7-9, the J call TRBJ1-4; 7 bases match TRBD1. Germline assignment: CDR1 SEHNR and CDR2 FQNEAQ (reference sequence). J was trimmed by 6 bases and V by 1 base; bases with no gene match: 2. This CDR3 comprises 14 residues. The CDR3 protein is CASSLEQGYEKLFF. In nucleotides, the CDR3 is TGTGCCAGCAGCTTAGAACAGGGGTATGAAAAACTGTTTTTT.